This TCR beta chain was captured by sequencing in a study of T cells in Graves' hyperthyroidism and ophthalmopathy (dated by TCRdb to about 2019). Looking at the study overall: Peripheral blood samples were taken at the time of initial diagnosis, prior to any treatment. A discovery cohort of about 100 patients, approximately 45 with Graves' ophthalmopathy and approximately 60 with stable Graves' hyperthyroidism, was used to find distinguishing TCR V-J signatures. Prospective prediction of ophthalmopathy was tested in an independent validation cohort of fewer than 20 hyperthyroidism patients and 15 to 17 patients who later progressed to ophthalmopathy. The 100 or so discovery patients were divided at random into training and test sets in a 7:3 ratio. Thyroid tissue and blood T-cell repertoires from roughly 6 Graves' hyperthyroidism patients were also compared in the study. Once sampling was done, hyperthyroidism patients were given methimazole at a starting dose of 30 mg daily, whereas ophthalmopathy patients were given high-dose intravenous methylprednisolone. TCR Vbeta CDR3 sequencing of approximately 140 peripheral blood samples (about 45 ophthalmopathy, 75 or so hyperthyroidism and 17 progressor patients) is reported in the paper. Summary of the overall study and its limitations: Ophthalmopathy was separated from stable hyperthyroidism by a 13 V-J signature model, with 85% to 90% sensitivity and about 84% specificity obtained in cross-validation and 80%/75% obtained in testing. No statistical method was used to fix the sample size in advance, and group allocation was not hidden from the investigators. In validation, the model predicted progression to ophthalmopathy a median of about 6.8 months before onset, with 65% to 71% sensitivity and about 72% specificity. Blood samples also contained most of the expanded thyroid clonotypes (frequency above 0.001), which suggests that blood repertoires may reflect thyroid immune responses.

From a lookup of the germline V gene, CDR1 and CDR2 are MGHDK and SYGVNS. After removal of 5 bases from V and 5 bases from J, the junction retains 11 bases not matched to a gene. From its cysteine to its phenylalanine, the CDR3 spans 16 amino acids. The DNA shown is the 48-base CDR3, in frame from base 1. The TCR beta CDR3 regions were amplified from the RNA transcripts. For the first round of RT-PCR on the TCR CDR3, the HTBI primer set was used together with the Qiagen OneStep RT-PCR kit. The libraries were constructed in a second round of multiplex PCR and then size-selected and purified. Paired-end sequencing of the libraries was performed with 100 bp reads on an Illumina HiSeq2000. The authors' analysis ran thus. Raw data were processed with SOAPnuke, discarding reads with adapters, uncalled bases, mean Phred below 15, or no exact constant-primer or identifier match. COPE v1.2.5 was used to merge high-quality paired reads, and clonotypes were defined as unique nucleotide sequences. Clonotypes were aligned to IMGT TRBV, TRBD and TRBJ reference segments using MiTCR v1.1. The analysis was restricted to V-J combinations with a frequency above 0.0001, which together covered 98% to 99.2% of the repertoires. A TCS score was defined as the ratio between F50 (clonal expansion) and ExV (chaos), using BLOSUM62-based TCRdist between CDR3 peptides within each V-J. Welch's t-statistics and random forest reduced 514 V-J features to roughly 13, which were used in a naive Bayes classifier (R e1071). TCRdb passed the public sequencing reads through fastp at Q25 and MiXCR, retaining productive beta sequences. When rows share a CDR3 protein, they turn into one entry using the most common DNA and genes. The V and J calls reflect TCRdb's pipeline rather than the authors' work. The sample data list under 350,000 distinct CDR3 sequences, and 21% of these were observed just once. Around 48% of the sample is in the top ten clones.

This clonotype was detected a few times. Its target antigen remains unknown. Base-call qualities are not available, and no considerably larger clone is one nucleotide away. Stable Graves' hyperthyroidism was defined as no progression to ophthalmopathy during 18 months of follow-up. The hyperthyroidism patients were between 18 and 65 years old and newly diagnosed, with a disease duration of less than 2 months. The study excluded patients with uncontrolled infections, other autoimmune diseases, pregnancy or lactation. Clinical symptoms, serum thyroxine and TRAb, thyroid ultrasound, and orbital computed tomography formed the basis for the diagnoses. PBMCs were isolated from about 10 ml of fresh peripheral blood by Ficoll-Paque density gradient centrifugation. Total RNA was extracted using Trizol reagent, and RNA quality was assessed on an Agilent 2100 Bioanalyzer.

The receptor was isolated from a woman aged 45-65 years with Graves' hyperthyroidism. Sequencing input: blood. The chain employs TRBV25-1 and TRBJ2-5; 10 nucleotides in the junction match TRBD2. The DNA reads TGTGCCAGCAGTCCACTAGCGGGACCGGAGGGGGAGACCCAGTACTTC. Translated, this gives CASSPLAGPEGETQYF.